The following is a T cell receptor beta chain sequence with its context. No antigen is known for it. The data originate from a study of OX40 agonist ivuxolimab in advanced cancers. General study points: Some patients without response likewise showed low normalized clonal expansion.

The CDR3 extends over 11 amino acids. The ends were cut back, 6 bases at V and 5 bases at J, with 7 bases in the middle. CDR1 and CDR2 from the germline V gene are SEHNR and FQNEAQ (reference sequence). Only in-frame clones appear in the TCRdb table, and some are missing; sequencing was by immunoSEQ multiplex PCR. The sample shows approximately 45,000 clones, roughly nine tenths of them seen only once. The receptor was derived from an adult with an advanced solid tumor such as melanoma, head and neck, liver or kidney cancer. The input for sequencing was CD4+ or CD8+ T cells sorted from blood, taken in a trial of the OX40 agonist ivuxolimab. The V gene is TRBV7-9, the J gene TRBJ2-5; tentative D call: TRBD2 (5 bases). In nucleotides, the CDR3 is TGTGCCAGCAGGCGAGGGGAGACCCAGTACTTC. Encoded protein: CASRRGETQYF.